This is a list of T cell receptor beta chains from one sample in a study of sequential checkpoint blockade in melanoma. Generated by immunoSEQ multiplex PCR, the TCRdb table keeps only in-frame clones and is missing some. The sample contains tens of thousands of clones, under 30% of which appear only once. Specimen: tumor tissue (inferred from file names), collected from a patient given nivolumab and ipilimumab in sequence. These receptors were obtained from a human donor with melanoma. The CDR3 runs from the conserved cysteine through the conserved F or W. The order of the fields is V gene, J gene, clone size, D gene, CDR3 DNA, CDR3 protein. D genes are given only for firm matches. Only part of the rows carry a size: once, few, many, or a class if the clone is expanded.

v_gene: TRBV28; j_gene: TRBJ2-7; abundance: few; d_gene: -; CDR3nt: TGTGCCAGCACACGGACTGCGCAGGCTTTACCCTACGAGCAGTACTTC; CDR3aa: CASTRTAQALPYEQYF
v_gene: TRBV28; j_gene: TRBJ2-4; abundance: few; d_gene: -; CDR3nt: TGTGCCAGCTCCTTGGGCTCTAGCAAAAACATTCAGTACTTC; CDR3aa: CASSLGSSKNIQYF
v_gene: TRBV18; j_gene: TRBJ1-5; abundance: -; d_gene: -; CDR3nt: TGTGCCAGCTCGGCAGGGTTCTTTAATCAGCCCCAGCATTTT; CDR3aa: CASSAGFFNQPQHF
v_gene: TRBV6-8; j_gene: TRBJ2-7; abundance: few; d_gene: -; CDR3nt: TGTGCCAGCAAGTTCGGGGACTACGAGCAGTACTTC; CDR3aa: CASKFGDYEQYF
v_gene: TRBV6-8; j_gene: TRBJ1-4; abundance: few; d_gene: -; CDR3nt: TGTGCCAGCAGTTTAGGACTGATTAATGAAAAACTGTTTTTT; CDR3aa: CASSLGLINEKLFF
v_gene: TRBV14; j_gene: TRBJ2-7; abundance: few; d_gene: TRBD2; CDR3nt: TGTGCCAGCCGAACTAGCGGGAGGTTCGAGCAGTACTTC; CDR3aa: CASRTSGRFEQYF
v_gene: TRBV25-1; j_gene: TRBJ2-7; abundance: few; d_gene: -; CDR3nt: TGTGCCAGCAGTGATCTCCAGGGGCCCCACGAGCAGTACTTC; CDR3aa: CASSDLQGPHEQYF
v_gene: TRBV12-5; j_gene: TRBJ1-3; abundance: -; d_gene: -; CDR3nt: TGTGCCAGCGAGGTGAGCTCTGGAAACACCATATATTTT; CDR3aa: CASEVSSGNTIYF
v_gene: TRBV5-1; j_gene: TRBJ1-2; abundance: -; d_gene: -; CDR3nt: TGCGCCAGCAGCTTGGAGCGGACTGACTATGGCTACACCTTC; CDR3aa: CASSLERTDYGYTF
v_gene: TRBV19; j_gene: TRBJ2-5; abundance: -; d_gene: TRBD2; CDR3nt: TGTGCCAGTAGCACCGTTAGCGGGAGTGGGGAGACCCAGTACTTC; CDR3aa: CASSTVSGSGETQYF
v_gene: TRBV11-3; j_gene: TRBJ1-2; abundance: many; d_gene: TRBD1; CDR3nt: TGTGCCAGCAGCTTAACGGGACAGGAACGACGCTATGGCTACACCTTC; CDR3aa: CASSLTGQERRYGYTF